One and the same sample provided the 12 T cell receptor beta chains below, sequenced in a study of cytomegalovirus exposure and HLA in healthy donors. Amplification used 60 Vbeta primers and 13 Jbeta primers. Measured with immunoSEQ multiplex PCR; TCRdb has only the in-frame clones, and not every one. The sample has tens of thousands of clones, and its top ten clones hold about 1.5%. Sequencing used PBMCs. These TCRs come from a woman in her sixties in good health and CMV-seronegative.

V usage is TRBV28 and J usage is TRBJ2-7; D is possibly TRBD2 (6 bases). Germline lookup yields CDR1 MDHEN and CDR2 SYDVKM. The ends were cut back, 4 bases at V and 2 bases at J, with 9 bases in the middle. This CDR3 spans 13 amino acids. The CDR3 sequence: CASSYAGTYEQYF. DNA of the CDR3: TGTGCCAGCAGTTACGCGGGAACCTACGAGCAGTACTTC.

The chain links TRBV11-1 to TRBJ1-2; 7 positions agree with TRBD1. The CDR3 spans 12 residues. The germline V gene has CDR1 SGHAT and CDR2 FQDESV (reference sequence). J was trimmed by 6 bases and V by 5 bases; bases with no gene match: 3. Here the CDR3 DNA reads TGTGCCAGCAGCCCAGGGACAGATGGCTACACCTTC. It specifies CASSPGTDGYTF.

This sequence joins TRBV5-6 and TRBJ1-2; D is unclear. Trimming shortened V by 0 bases and J by 8 bases, and 11 bases separated the two germline ends. This CDR3 spans 13 amino acids. In germline, CDR1 is SGHDT, CDR2 YYEEEE. CDR3 nucleotide sequence: TGTGCCAGCAGCTTGGACAGTTTCTCCGGCTACACCTTC. This translates into CASSLDSFSGYTF.

The chain joins TRBV28 to TRBJ2-7; TRBD1 matches at 7 bases. Germline V gives CDR1 MDHEN, CDR2 SYDVKM. J was trimmed by 3 bases and V by 7 bases; bases with no gene match: 6. The CDR3 is 13 residues long. This CDR3 reads CASTTGQSYEQYF. CDR3 in DNA: TGTGCCAGCACAACGGGACAGAGCTACGAGCAGTACTTC.

This rearrangement joins TRBV9 to TRBJ2-7, with 9 bases identical to TRBD1. After removal of 0 bases from V and 2 bases from J, the junction contained 3 bases not matched to a gene. The germline gives CDR1 SGDLS, CDR2 YYNGEE. CDR3 length: 15 residues. CDR3: CASSVGGTGPYEQYF. CDR3 sequence (DNA): TGTGCCAGCAGCGTAGGAGGGACAGGGCCCTACGAGCAGTACTTC.

This chain links TRBV7-3 with TRBJ2-6; TRBD1 matches 7 bases. There are 15 residues in the CDR3. The J segment lost 2 bases and the V segment lost 6 bases, leaving 4 bases of the junction unmatched. The germline V gene encodes CDR1 SGHTA and CDR2 FQGTGA. CDR3 amino acids: CASSSQGAGANVLTF. DNA for the CDR3: TGTGCCAGCAGTTCCCAGGGGGCTGGGGCCAACGTCCTGACTTTC. The variable domain in full, completed from reference TRBV7-3 and TRBJ2-6, reads GAGVSQTPSNKVTEKGKYVELRCDPISGHTALYWYRQSLGQGPEFLIYFQGTGAADDSGLPNDRFFAVRPEGSVSTLKIQRTERGDSAVYLCASSSQGAGANVLTFGAGSRLTVL.

V gene TRBV9 combines with J gene TRBJ2-1; 7 bases agree with TRBD2. V was clipped by 5 bases and J by 8 bases; unmatched bases: 10. Per germline, CDR1 SGDLS and CDR2 YYNGEE. The CDR3 runs 14 residues. The CDR3: CASRSTSSSHEQFF. The CDR3 region has the DNA TGTGCCAGCAGGTCGACTAGCTCAAGCCATGAGCAGTTCTTC.

The chain uses TRBV11-2 and TRBJ2-7; TRBD2 agrees at 9 bases. CDR1 is SGHAT and CDR2 is FQNNGV in the germline V gene. Trimming took 2 bases from V and 0 from J; bases not matched to a gene: 11. CDR3 length equals 18 residues. CDR3 coding DNA: TGTGCCAGCAGCTTATCGGCGACTAGCGGCGGAAGCTCCTACGAGCAGTACTTC. This translates into CASSLSATSGGSSYEQYF. Full variable domain (missing parts from reference TRBV11-2 and TRBJ2-7): EAGVAQSPRYKIIEKRQSVAFWCNPISGHATLYWYQQILGQGPKLLIQFQNNGVVDDSQLPKDRFSAERLKGVDSTLKIQPAKLEDSAVYLCASSLSATSGGSSYEQYFGPGTRLTVT.

The chain has TRBV11-2 and TRBJ2-5, with D tentatively TRBD1 (6 bases). Gene TRBJ2-7 matches the end of the DNA better, so the J call may be wrong. This CDR3 has 15 residues. Germline values: CDR1 SGHAT, CDR2 FQNNGV. The CDR3 region is CASSSQGSLAYEQYF. The CDR3 coding sequence is TGTGCCAGCAGCTCGCAGGGGTCGTTGGCGTACGAGCAGTACTTC.

The chain employs TRBV2 and TRBJ2-5; tentative D call: TRBD2 (5 bases). The V and J ends lost 4 bases and 5 bases respectively, with 11 bases between them. The CDR3 is made up of 13 amino acids. In germline, CDR1 is SNHLY, CDR2 FYNNEI. The CDR3 DNA is TGTGCCAGCAGTGCGGGGATGGGGGAGACCCAGTACTTC. Protein: CASSAGMGETQYF.

The chain combines TRBV2 with TRBJ2-2; TRBD2 agrees at 8 bases. This CDR3 comprises 15 residues. CDR1 and CDR2 from the germline V gene are SNHLY and FYNNEI. Trimming cost V 7 bases and J 5 bases; bases outside gene matches: 9. CDR3: CASKISSGGTGELFF. As DNA, the CDR3 is TGTGCCAGCAAAATATCGTCGGGGGGGACCGGGGAGCTGTTTTTT. Supplemented by reference TRBV2 and TRBJ2-2, the full variable domain reads EPEVTQTPSHQVTQMGQEVILRCVPISNHLYFYWYRQILGQKVEFLVSFYNNEISEKSEIFDDQFSVERPDGSNFTLKIRSTKLEDSAMYFCASKISSGGTGELFFGEGSRLTVL.

The J gene is TRBJ2-2, the V gene TRBV7-9, with D perhaps TRBD2 (6 bases). Germline V CDR1 and CDR2: SEHNR, FQNEAQ (reference sequence). The CDR3 is made up of 16 amino acids. V lost 5 bases to trimming and J lost 5 bases, with 18 bases between them. The CDR3 here is CASSRISGDGTGELFF. The CDR3 DNA follows: TGTGCCAGCAGCCGGATCTCGGGAGATGGGACCGGGGAGCTGTTTTTT.